This T cell receptor (beta chain) was sequenced during a study of Graves' ophthalmopathy and Graves' hyperthyroidism. Points on this clonotype: Its antigen is not known.

Study-wide results and caveats: Also, most clonotypes expanded in the thyroid above 0.001 frequency appeared in blood.

From germline, CDR1 is SQVTM and CDR2 ANQGSEA. The length of the CDR3 is 14 residues. V lost 5 bases to trimming and J lost 5 bases, with 18 bases between them. CDR3 regions of TCR beta were amplified from RNA transcripts. First-round RT-PCR with HTBI primers preceded a second-round multiplex PCR. TCRdb recomputed calls from the multiplex PCR reads with MiXCR, one row per CDR3 protein. The sample yields 650,000 to 900,000 distinct CDR3 sequences, 40% seen once. This chain uses TRBV29-1 with TRBJ2-5, with a tentative D call TRBD1 (7 bases). The sequence was collected from an adult man with Graves' ophthalmopathy. Material for sequencing was peripheral blood. The CDR3: CSVYARGAVETQYF. CDR3 sequence (DNA): TGCAGCGTTTACGCCAGGGGGGCAGTTGAGACCCAGTACTTC.